The clone carrying this T cell receptor (beta chain) was recorded a few times. Per the study methods: Reference gene primer amplification gave nucleated cell count estimates. Data came from immunoSEQ multiplex PCR; TCRdb stores just in-frame clones and leaves some out. D and trimming were read from the DNA, whereas the V and J calls and clone size are those reported in that table. The data show over 200,000 clones, with about 89% seen just once and roughly 8.3% held by the top ten. The sample originates from a study of blood T cell repertoires in COVID-19. For the study at large: From T cells, B-cell-depleted T cells, or PBMCs came the material, which was cDNA or gDNA.

Participants spanned ages 18 to 89 years and resided in over 20 US areas. V lost 8 bases and J lost 10, with 15 bases in between. The CDR3 is made up of 11 amino acids. Germline lookup yields CDR1 DFQATT and CDR2 SNEGSKA (reference sequence). The TCR sequence derives from a man aged 40-49 years who had recovered from COVID-19. The chain links TRBV20-1 to TRBJ2-1, with D perhaps TRBD2 (6 bases). Sample: PBMCs or T cells enriched from blood (not recorded which). Here the CDR3 reads CSPGGPTEQFF. CDR3 DNA sequence: TGCAGTCCCGGGGGACCAACCGAGCAGTTCTTC.